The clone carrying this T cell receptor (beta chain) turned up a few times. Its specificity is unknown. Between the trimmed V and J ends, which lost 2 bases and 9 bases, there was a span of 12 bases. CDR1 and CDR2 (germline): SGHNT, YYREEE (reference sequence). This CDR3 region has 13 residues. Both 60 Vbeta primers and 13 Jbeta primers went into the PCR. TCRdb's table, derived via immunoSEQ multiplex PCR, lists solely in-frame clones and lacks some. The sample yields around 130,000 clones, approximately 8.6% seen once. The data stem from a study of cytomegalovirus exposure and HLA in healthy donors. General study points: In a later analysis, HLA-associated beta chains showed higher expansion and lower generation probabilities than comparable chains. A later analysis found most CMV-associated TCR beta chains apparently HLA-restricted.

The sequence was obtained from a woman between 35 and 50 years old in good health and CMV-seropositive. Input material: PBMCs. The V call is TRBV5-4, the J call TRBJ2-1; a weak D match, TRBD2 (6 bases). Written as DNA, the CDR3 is TGTGCCAGCAGCTTTTTGGGAGGTGGTGAGCAGTTCTTC. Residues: CASSFLGGGEQFF.